This paragraph reports one TCR beta chain. V was cut by 5 bases and J by 7 bases, with 15 bases left in between. The CDR3 length is 14 residues. Germline assignment: CDR1 MDHEN and CDR2 SYDVKM. This sample is drawn from a study of blood T cell repertoires in COVID-19. Clones were read by immunoSEQ multiplex PCR, and TCRdb kept only the in-frame ones, dropping some. The sample consists of 150,000 to 190,000 clones, roughly 80% of them appearing once. This TCR was sampled from a man between 60 and 75 years old with acute or convalescent COVID-19. The source material was peripheral blood. The V gene is TRBV28, the J gene TRBJ1-5; TRBD1 is a possible D gene (5 bases). In DNA, the CDR3 is TGTGCCAGCAGTCCCCGGGGAGGGGTGCAGCCCCAGCATTTT. Amino acid sequence: CASSPRGGVQPQHF.